This note documents a single T cell receptor beta chain sequence. This specimen belongs to a study of blood T cell repertoires in COVID-19. Across the study: Collection of acute and convalescent COVID-19 samples took place in the United States, Italy and Spain.

Profiled with immunoSEQ multiplex PCR; TCRdb holds only in-frame clones, not every one. The table has 65,000 to 85,000 clones, over 75% seen once. Sequenced: peripheral blood. The sequence was obtained from a human donor in a cohort sampled during active COVID-19.

CDR3: CASSTTGIPYEQYF. The DNA of the CDR3 is TGTGCCAGTAGTACGACAGGGATCCCCTACGAGCAGTACTTC. The chain has TRBV19 and TRBJ2-7, with TRBD1 identical over 7 bases. V lost 4 bases and J lost 2; bases outside the gene matches: 5. The CDR3 loop spans 14 amino acids. Germline-derived CDR1 and CDR2 are LNHDA and SQIVND (reference sequence). The full variable domain, its missing parts supplied by reference TRBV19 and TRBJ2-7, is DGGITQSPKYLFRKEGQNVTLSCEQNLNHDAMYWYRQDPGQGLRLIYYSQIVNDFQKGDIAEGYSVSREKKESFPLTVTSAQKNPTAFYLCASSTTGIPYEQYFGPGTRLTVT.